Presented here are 7 T cell receptor beta chains from one specimen sequenced in a study of spatial heterogeneity in lung cancer (dated by TCRdb to the late 2010s). What the work shows at the level of the full study, not this receptor alone: The tumor nonsynonymous mutation count correlated with the number of expanded alpha and beta TCRs within the tumor.

These receptors have no identified antigens. The library was generated by 5' RACE. Instrument used: NextSeq 500. Using fastp at Q25 and MiXCR, TCRdb reprocessed the public reads and kept productive beta chains. Each entry is one CDR3 protein sequence, shown with its most common DNA and genes. Within this sample are approximately 11,000 distinct CDR3 sequences, with over 4.5% of them counted one time only. Together, the top ten hold under 15% of the sample. The sample's time point label, decoded: sample taken at primary tumor resection. This specimen consisted of lung tumor tissue, obtained at surgery. Receptors originate from a male donor with early-stage non-small cell lung cancer.

This clonotype was seen many times. This chain links TRBV2 with TRBJ2-7; D gene unclear. Trimming shortened V by 4 bases and J by 2 bases, and 15 bases separated the two germline ends. Germline V lookup: CDR1 SNHLY, CDR2 FYNNEI. This CDR3 comprises 15 residues. The CDR3 sequence is CASSVSPSRPYEQYF. In nucleotides, the CDR3 is TGTGCCAGCAGTGTCAGTCCCTCAAGGCCCTACGAGCAGTACTTC.

This clonotype showed up just a few times. The chain links TRBV6-5 to TRBJ2-5, with D possibly being TRBD1 or TRBD2 (5 bases each). The CDR3 spans 13 residues. V gave up 2 bases and J gave up 4 bases, with 8 bases separating them. Germline V CDR1 and CDR2: MNHEY, SVGAGI. The CDR3 protein is CASSYERGETQYF. DNA of the CDR3: TGTGCCAGCAGTTACGAGAGGGGAGAGACCCAGTACTTC.

This clonotype was seen at least ten times. The rearrangement uses TRBV29-1 and TRBJ1-1; 7 bases map to TRBD1. The CDR3 runs 15 residues. The V and J ends lost 4 bases and 0 bases, in that order; junction bases with no gene match: 8. Germline values: CDR1 SQVTM, CDR2 ANQGSEA. In DNA form, the CDR3 reads TGCAGCGTTGTAAGACAGGGCCAAATGAACACTGAAGCTTTCTTT. Translation gives CSVVRQGQMNTEAFF.

A few counts support this clonotype. V gene TRBV7-2 combines with J gene TRBJ1-2; 11 bases fit TRBD1. Germline V CDR1 and CDR2: SGHTA, FQGNSA. V shed 5 bases and J 3 bases; nucleotides not matched to a gene: 14. There are 18 residues in the CDR3. The CDR3 nucleotides are TGTGCCAGCAGCCCAGGGACAGGGGGACCAATAGGGGACTATGGCTACACCTTC. It is translated as CASSPGTGGPIGDYGYTF.

By share, this clonotype counts as medium-sized. DNA of the CDR3: TGCGCCAGCAGCTTCAACGGACCCAGGAACACTGAAGCTTTCTTT. Translation: CASSFNGPRNTEAFF. This chain uses TRBV5-1 with TRBJ1-1; no firm D call. Trimming cost V 2 bases and J 1 base, with 12 bases left between them. The CDR3 totals 15 residues. Germline V gene sequence: CDR1 SGHRS, CDR2 YFSETQ.

This clonotype was recorded at least ten times. The genes are TRBV6-5 and TRBJ1-2, with D unclear. Germline-derived CDR1 and CDR2 are MNHEY and SVGAGI. Trimming left V 3 bases short and J 2 bases short, with 13 bases between. The CDR3 length is 15 residues. This CDR3 reads CASSYNSEMNYGYTF. The CDR3 bases are TGTGCCAGCAGTTATAACAGCGAGATGAACTATGGCTACACCTTC.

This clonotype is medium-sized by share. In DNA form, the CDR3 reads TGCAGCGTCGGCCGGGACAACCAAGAGACCCAGTACTTC. Translated, it gives CSVGRDNQETQYF. V and J are TRBV29-1 and TRBJ2-5; possibly TRBD1 for D (6 bases). Trimming removed 6 bases from V and 0 bases from J, with 11 bases in between. Looked up from germline, CDR1 is SQVTM and CDR2 is ANQGSEA. The CDR3 is made up of 13 amino acids.